This paragraph covers one T cell receptor (beta chain) sequence. The CDR3 consists of 12 residues. The V gene lost 5 bases and the J gene lost 5 bases, with 6 bases spanning the gap. The sample originates from a study of T cell responses to AZD1222 COVID-19 vaccine. Some clones are missing from TCRdb's copy, which holds only in-frame ones; the method was immunoSEQ multiplex PCR. This sample yields more than 150,000 clones, of which 85% to 90% are seen a single time; under 8% belongs to the top ten. Here the sequenced sample was peripheral blood, taken on day 0 of AZD1222 vaccination. This rearrangement joins TRBV12-3 or TRBV12-4 to TRBJ2-2, with unresolved D. The sequence was collected from an adult in good health. For the CDR3, the DNA is TGTGCCAGCAGTGGTCTGACCGGGGAGCTGTTTTTT. Translation: CASSGLTGELFF.